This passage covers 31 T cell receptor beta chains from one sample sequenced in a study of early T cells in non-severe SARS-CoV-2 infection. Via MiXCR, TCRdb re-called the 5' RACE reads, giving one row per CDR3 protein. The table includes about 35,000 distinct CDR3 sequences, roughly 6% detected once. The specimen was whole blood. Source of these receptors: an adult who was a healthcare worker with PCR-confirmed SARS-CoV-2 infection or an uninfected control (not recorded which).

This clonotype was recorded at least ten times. DNA of the CDR3: TGTGCCAGCAGTTACGCGGGACTAGCGGCCAGAGGGGGTACTTACGAGCAGTACTTC. Its translation is CASSYAGLAARGGTYEQYF. The chain recombines TRBV27 with TRBJ2-7; 11 nucleotides line up with TRBD2. Trimming removed 4 bases from V and 4 bases from J; junction bases left unmatched: 18. Germline CDR1 and CDR2: MNHEY and SMNVEV (reference sequence). This CDR3 is 19 amino acids long.

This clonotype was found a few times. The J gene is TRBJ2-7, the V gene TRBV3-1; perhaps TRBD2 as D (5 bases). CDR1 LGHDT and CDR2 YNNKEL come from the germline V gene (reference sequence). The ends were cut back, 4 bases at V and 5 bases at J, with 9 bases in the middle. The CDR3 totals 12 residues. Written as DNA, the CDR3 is TGTGCCAGCAGCCCCAGCGGCGACGAGCAGTACTTC. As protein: CASSPSGDEQYF.

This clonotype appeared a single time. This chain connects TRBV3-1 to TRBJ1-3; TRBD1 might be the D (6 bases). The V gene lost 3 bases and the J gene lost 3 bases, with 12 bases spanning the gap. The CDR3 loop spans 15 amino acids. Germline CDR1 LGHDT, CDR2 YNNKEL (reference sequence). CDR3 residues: CASSQTQGSGNTIYF. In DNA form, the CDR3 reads TGTGCCAGCAGCCAGACACAGGGAAGTGGAAACACCATATATTTT.

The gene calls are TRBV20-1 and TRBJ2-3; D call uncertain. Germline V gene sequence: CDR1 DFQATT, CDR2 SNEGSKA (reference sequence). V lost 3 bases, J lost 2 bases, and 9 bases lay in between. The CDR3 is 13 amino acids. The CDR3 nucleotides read TGCAGTGCTAGGAGGCGAAACACAGATACGCAGTATTTT. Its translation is CSARRRNTDTQYF.

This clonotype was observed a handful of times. The CDR3 sequence is CASSFSQGADTQYF. CDR3 DNA: TGTGCCAGCAGCTTTTCACAGGGGGCAGATACGCAGTATTTT. The V call is TRBV7-3, the J call TRBJ2-3; TRBD1 matches at 8 bases. CDR3 length: 14 residues. Germline trimming cut 3 bases from V and 4 bases from J; bases unmatched to any gene: 3. Looked up from germline, CDR1 is SGHTA and CDR2 is FQGTGA.

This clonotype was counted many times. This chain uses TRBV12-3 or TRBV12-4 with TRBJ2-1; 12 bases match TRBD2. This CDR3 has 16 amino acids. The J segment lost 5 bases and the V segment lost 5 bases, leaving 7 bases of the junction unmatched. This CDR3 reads CASSLLAGGQHNEQFF. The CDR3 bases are TGTGCCAGCAGTCTGCTAGCGGGAGGGCAACACAATGAGCAGTTCTTC.

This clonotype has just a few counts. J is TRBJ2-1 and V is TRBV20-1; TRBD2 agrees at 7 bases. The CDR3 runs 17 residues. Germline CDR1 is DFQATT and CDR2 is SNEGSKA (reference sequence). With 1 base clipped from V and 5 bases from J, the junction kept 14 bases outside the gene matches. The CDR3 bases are TGCAGTGCTAGAGCCCCCCTAGCGGAGCGGTTACACAATGAGCAGTTCTTC. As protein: CSARAPLAERLHNEQFF.

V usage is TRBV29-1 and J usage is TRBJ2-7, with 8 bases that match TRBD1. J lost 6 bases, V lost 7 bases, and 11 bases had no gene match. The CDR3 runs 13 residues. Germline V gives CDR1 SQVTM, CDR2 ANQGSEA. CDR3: CSARRTGRREQYF. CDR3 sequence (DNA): TGCAGCGCCCGGAGGACAGGGCGTCGCGAGCAGTACTTC.

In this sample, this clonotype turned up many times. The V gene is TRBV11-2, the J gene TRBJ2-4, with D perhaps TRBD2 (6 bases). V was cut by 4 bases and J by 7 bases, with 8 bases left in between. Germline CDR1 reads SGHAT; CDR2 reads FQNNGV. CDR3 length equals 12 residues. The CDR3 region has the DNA TGTGCCAGCAGCTGGGACTTGAACATTCAGTACTTC. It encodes CASSWDLNIQYF.

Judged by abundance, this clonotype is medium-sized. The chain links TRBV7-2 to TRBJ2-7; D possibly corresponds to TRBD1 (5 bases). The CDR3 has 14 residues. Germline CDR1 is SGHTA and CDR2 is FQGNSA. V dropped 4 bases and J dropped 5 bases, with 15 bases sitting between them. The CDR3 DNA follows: TGTGCCAGCAGCTCCAGGGTCGTGAGAAACGAGCAGTACTTC. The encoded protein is CASSSRVVRNEQYF.

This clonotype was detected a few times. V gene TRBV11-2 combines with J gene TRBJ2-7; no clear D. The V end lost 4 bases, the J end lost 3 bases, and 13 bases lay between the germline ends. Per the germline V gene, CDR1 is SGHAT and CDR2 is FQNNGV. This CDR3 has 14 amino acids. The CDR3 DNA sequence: TGTGCCAGCAGCTCGCGAGGACCGTACTACGAGCAGTACTTC. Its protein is CASSSRGPYYEQYF.

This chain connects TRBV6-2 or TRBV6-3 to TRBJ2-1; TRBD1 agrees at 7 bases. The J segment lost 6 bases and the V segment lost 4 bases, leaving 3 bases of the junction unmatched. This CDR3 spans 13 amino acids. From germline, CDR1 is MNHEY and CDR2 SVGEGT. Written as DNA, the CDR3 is TGTGCCAGCAGTTCCCGACAGGGCAATGAGCAGTTCTTC. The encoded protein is CASSSRQGNEQFF.

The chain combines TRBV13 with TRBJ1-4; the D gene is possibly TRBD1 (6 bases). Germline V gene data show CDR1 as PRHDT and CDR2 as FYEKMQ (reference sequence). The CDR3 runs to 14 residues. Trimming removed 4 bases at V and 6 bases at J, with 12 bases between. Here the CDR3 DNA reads TGTGCCAGCAGCTCCTCAGGGGAGGATGAAAAACTGTTTTTT. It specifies CASSSSGEDEKLFF.

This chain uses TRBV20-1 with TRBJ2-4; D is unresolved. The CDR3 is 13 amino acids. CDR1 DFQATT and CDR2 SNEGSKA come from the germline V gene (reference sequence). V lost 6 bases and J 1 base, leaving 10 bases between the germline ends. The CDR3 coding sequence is TGCAGTGCAAAGGGCCTGGCCAAAAACATTCAGTACTTC. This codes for CSAKGLAKNIQYF.

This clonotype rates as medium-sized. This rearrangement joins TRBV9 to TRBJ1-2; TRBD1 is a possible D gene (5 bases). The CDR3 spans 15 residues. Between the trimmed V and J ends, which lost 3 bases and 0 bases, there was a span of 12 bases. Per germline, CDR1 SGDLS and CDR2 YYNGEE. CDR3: CASSAHTGPNYGYTF. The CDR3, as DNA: TGTGCCAGCAGCGCGCATACAGGTCCTAACTATGGCTACACCTTC.

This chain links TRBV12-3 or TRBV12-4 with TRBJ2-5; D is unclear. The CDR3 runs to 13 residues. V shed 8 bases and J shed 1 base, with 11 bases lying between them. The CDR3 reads CASSTDIQETQYF. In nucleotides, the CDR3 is TGTGCCAGCTCAACCGACATCCAAGAGACCCAGTACTTC.

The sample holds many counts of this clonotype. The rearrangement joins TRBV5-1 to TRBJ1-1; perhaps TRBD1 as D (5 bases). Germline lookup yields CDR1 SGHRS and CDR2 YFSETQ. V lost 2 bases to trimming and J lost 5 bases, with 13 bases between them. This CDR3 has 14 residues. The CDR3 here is CASSLSQGTTEAFF. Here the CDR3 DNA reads TGCGCCAGCAGCTTAAGTCAGGGAACAACTGAAGCTTTCTTT.

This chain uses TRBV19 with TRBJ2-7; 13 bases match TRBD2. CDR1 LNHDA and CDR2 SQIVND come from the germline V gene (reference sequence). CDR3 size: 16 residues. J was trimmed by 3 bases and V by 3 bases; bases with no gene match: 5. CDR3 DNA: TGTGCCAGTAGTATTGGACTAGCGGGAGAAAACTACGAGCAGTACTTC. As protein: CASSIGLAGENYEQYF.

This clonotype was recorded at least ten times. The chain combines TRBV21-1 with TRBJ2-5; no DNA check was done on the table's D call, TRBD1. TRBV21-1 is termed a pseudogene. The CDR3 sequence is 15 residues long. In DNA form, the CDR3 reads TGTGCCAGCAGCCACCGGACAGAGAAGGAAGAGACCCAGTACTTC. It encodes CASSHRTEKEETQYF.

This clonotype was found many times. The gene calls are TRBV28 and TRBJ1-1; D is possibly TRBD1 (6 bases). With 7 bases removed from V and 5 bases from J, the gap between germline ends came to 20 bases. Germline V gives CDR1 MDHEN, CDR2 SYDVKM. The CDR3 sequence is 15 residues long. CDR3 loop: CASIRRPGGLTEAFF. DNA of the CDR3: TGTGCCAGCATCCGCAGGCCCGGGGGCCTGACTGAAGCTTTCTTT.

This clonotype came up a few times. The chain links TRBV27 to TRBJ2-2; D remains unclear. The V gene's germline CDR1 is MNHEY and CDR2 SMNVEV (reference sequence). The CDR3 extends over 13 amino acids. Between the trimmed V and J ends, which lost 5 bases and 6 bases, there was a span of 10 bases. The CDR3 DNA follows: TGTGCCAGCAGTACCTGGGGTGCCGGGGAGCTGTTTTTT. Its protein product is CASSTWGAGELFF.

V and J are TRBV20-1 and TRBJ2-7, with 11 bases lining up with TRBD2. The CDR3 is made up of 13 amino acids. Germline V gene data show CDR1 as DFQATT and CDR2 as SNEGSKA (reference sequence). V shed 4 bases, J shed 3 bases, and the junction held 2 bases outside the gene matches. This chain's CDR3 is CSATGLADYEQYF. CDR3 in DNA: TGCAGTGCTACGGGACTAGCGGACTACGAGCAGTACTTC.

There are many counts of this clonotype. CDR3 sequence: CASSPPWTRDDEQYF. The CDR3 DNA reads as TGTGCCAGCAGCCCACCCTGGACAAGGGACGACGAGCAGTACTTC. The V gene is TRBV7-9, the J gene TRBJ2-7, with D possibly called TRBD1 or TRBD2 (5 bases each). The CDR3 is made up of 15 amino acids. V shed 5 bases and J shed 5 bases, with 19 bases lying between them. CDR1 SEHNR and CDR2 FQNEAQ come from the germline V gene (reference sequence).

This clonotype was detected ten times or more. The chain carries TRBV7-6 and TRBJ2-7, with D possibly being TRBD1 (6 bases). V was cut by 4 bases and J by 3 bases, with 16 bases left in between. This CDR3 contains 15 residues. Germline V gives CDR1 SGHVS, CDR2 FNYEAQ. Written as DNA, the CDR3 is TGTGCCAGCAGCTCGATCCGGGACAACTACTACGAGCAGTACTTC. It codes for CASSSIRDNYYEQYF. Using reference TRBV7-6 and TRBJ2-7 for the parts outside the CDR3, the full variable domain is GAGVSQSPRYKVTKRGQDVALRCDPISGHVSLYWYRQALGQGPEFLTYFNYEAQQDKSGLPNDRFSAERPEGSISTLTIQRTEQRDSAMYRCASSSIRDNYYEQYFGPGTRLTVT.

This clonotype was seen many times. The CDR3 region is CSARDTSMNTEAFF. DNA for the CDR3: TGCAGTGCTAGAGACACCAGCATGAACACTGAAGCTTTCTTT. The chain carries TRBV20-1 and TRBJ1-1; D ambiguous. The CDR3 is made up of 14 amino acids. V was trimmed by 0 bases and J by 0 bases, leaving 8 bases between them. CDR1 DFQATT and CDR2 SNEGSKA come from the germline V gene (reference sequence).

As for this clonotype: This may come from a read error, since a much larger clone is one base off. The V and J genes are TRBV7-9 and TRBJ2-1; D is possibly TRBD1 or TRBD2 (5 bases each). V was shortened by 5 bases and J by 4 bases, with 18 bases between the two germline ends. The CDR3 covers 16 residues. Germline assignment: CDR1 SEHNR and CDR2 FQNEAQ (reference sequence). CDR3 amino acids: CASSLLSSGGYNEQFF. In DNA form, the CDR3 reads TGTGCCAGCAGCCTCCTTAGTTCTGGGGGATACAATGAGCAGTTCTTC.

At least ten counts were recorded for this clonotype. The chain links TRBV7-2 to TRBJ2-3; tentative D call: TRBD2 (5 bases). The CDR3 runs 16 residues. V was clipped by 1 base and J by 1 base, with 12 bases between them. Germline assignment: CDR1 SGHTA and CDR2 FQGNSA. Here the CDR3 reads CASSLGVSAGTDTQYF. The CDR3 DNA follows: TGTGCCAGCAGCTTAGGCGTTAGCGCGGGCACAGATACGCAGTATTTT. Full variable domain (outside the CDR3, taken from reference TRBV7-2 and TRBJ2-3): GAGVSQSPSNKVTEKGKDVELRCDPISGHTALYWYRQSLGQGLEFLIYFQGNSAPDKSGLPSDRFSAERTGGSVSTLTIQRTQQEDSAVYLCASSLGVSAGTDTQYFGPGTRLTVL.

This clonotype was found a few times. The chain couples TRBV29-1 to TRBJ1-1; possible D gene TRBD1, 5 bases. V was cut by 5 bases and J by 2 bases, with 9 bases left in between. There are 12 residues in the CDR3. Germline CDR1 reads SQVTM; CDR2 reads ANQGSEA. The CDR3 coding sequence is TGCAGCGTTAGAGGGGCCAACACTGAAGCTTTCTTT. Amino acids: CSVRGANTEAFF.

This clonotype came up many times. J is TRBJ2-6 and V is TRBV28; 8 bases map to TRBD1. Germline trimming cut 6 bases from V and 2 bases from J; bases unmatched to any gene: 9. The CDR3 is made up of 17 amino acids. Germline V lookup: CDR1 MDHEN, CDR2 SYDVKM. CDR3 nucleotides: TGTGCCAGCAGCCATCCCGGGACAGGAACTGGGGCCAACGTCCTGACTTTC. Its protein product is CASSHPGTGTGANVLTF.

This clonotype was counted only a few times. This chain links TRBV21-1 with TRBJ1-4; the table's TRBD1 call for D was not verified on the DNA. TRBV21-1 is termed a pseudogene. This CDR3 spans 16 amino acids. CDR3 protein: CASSKARQGTNEKLFF. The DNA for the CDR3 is TGTGCCAGCAGCAAAGCTCGACAGGGGACTAATGAAAAACTGTTTTTT.

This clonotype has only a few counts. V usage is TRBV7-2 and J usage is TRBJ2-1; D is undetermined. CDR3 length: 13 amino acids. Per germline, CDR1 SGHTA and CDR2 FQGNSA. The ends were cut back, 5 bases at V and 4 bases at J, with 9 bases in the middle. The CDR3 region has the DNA TGTGCCAGCAGCACCGGATCGTACAATGAGCAGTTCTTC. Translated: CASSTGSYNEQFF.